The entry that follows covers one T cell receptor (beta chain) sequence. In its sample, this clonotype was seen a few times. This receptor's antigen is unknown. Within one base of it there is no much larger clone, and no base qualities were kept. Library creation used 5' RACE. The data were produced on an Illumina HiSeq 2000. A universal primer binding site was added through template switching, and the final cDNA carried a unique molecular identifier so that TCR cDNA molecules could be counted accurately. First-strand cDNA for TCR alpha and beta chains was synthesized from specific primers in the conserved constant-segment region. Each cDNA library was double barcoded, with a SMART-Mk sample barcode plus Illumina barcodes, to control for contamination. TruSeq adapter sequences, together with Illumina sample barcodes, were added in two successive PCR steps. The TCR alpha and beta cDNA libraries were sequenced on the Illumina HiSeq platform using custom primers. Per the source publication's procedure: MiGEC processed the raw reads to extract unique molecular identifiers, while MiXCR was used to determine the CDR3 positions. Recombination models were inferred per individual with the repgenHMM and IGoR tools using an EM algorithm. The analysis of shared clonotypes was done with the tcR package in R, with sharing normalized by the product of cloneset sizes. Out-of-frame nonproductive sequences were analyzed to study raw recombination free of thymic and clonal selection effects. The raw public data were reprocessed by TCRdb itself: fastp quality trimming at Q25, MiXCR clonotype calling, in-frame beta chains only. Every distinct CDR3 protein forms one entry, paired with its most common genes and DNA. The V and J calls, along with clone size, are taken from TCRdb and not from the paper's own processing. The sample table holds fewer than 500,000 distinct CDR3 sequences, of which roughly an eighth were seen once. Together, the top ten hold approximately 1% of the sample.

The CDR3 runs 13 amino acids, cysteine and phenylalanine included. Just CDR3 DNA is preserved here, 39 bases in frame from base 1. V is clipped by 5 bases and J by 5 bases, and the sequence between their germline boundaries is 10 bases long. This sample is part of a study of identical twins listed by TCRdb under 2016. At the level of the whole study: TCR alpha and beta repertoires from monozygotic twins, unrelated adults of various ages and cord blood were deep-sequenced to test whether fetal clonotypes persist. To rule out contamination, replicate twin experiments were performed at different times with different library preparation protocols.

Overall results and qualifications from the work: Because the same donors could not be followed over many years, conclusions were based on cross-sectional statistical analysis. The excess sharing between twins in beta out-of-frame sequences was weaker because fewer shared sequences reduced the signal-to-noise ratio. Abundant cord blood beta clonotypes carried fewer insertions; young adult naive repertoires showed a weaker similar trend, while memory repertoires showed none. Out-of-frame TCR alpha sharing in monozygotic twins was systematically underestimated by recombination models, whereas sharing between unrelated individuals was in agreement with the recombination models. Compared with coincidental sharing between unrelated individuals, out-of-frame TCR alpha sequences shared between twins showed an excess of sequences with low generation probability. Invariant T cells such as MAIT and iNKT could partly confound zero-insertion analyses, though diverse VJ usage argued against this for most clonotypes.

Only healthy Caucasian donors were included. Three pairs of female monozygotic twins, all aged roughly 18 to 29 years, were included in the twin cohort. Positive isolation kits from Invitrogen were used to isolate CD4+ and CD8+ T cell populations. The data also belong to a second study, concerning yellow fever vaccine responses in identical twins. Per the second study: According to the authors, the vaccine-induced T cell response in identical twins seemed to be partly convergent and partly specific to each individual. Focusing on identical twins, the study followed the T cell clones that responded to the vaccine, and did so with precision.

The sequence links TRBV12-3 or TRBV12-4 to TRBJ1-5; the D gene is perhaps TRBD1, on 5 matching bases. The sample comprised CD4+ T cells sorted from blood. The receptor was derived from a woman between 18 and 29 years old in good health. Here is the DNA: TGTGCCAGCAGTGGGCGGGGGTATCAGCCCCAGCATTTT. The encoded protein is CASSGRGYQPQHF.